The present TCR beta chain was sequenced within a study of cytomegalovirus exposure and HLA in healthy donors. Turning to the study itself: Among around 400 genotyped donors, around 80% fell in the Caucasian-associated ancestry cluster.

CDR1 SGHTA and CDR2 FQGNSA come from the germline V gene. V lost 5 bases and J lost 3, with 12 bases in between. The CDR3 runs to 14 residues. Both 60 Vbeta primers and 13 Jbeta primers went into the PCR. Assay: immunoSEQ multiplex PCR; the TCRdb copy retains only in-frame clones and omits some. This sample carries 95,000 to 150,000 clones, about four fifths of them seen once, and the ten largest clones take around 8%. Points on this clone: The antigen is unknown.

Overall study results and limits: Among TCR beta chains, those listed as cytomegalovirus-associated numbered approximately 150. Upon later analysis, HLA-associated TCR beta chains proved more clonally expanded than other, equally common chains. Sequencing depth roughly uniform across donors was assumed in presence/absence analyses.

The sequence was collected from a female donor in good health and CMV-seropositive. Sequencing was performed on PBMCs. The V call is TRBV7-2, the J call TRBJ2-3; D is perhaps TRBD1 (6 bases). Written as DNA, the CDR3 is TGTGCCAGCAGCCAACAGGGTGGAACAGATACGCAGTATTTT. Encoded protein: CASSQQGGTDTQYF.